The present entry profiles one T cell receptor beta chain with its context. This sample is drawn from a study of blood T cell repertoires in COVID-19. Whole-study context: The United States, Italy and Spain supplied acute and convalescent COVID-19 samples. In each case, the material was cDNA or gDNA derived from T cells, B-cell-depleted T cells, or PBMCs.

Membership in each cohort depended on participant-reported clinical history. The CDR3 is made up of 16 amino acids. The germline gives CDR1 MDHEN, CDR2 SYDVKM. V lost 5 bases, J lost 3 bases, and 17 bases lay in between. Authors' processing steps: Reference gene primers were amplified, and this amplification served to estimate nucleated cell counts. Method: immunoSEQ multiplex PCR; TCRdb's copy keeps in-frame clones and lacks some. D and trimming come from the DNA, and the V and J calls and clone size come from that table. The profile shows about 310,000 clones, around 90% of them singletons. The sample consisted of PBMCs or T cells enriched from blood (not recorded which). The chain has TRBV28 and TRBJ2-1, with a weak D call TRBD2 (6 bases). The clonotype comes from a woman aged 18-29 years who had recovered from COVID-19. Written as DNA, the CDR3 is TGTGCCAGCAGTCGCCAGTTAGCGGCCATCTACAATGAGCAGTTCTTC. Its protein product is CASSRQLAAIYNEQFF.